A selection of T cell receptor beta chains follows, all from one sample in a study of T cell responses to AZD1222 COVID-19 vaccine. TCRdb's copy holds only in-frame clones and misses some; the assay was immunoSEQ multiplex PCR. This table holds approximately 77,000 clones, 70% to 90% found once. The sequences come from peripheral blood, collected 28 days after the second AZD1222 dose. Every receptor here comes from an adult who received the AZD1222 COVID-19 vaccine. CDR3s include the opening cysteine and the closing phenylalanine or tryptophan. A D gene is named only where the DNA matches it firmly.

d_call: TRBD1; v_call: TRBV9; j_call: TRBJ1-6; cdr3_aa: CASSEAGDRVGSPLHF
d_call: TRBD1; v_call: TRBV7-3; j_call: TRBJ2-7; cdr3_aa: CASSKQGGGVDEQYF
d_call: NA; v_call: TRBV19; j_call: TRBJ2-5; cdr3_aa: CASSRDVQETQYF
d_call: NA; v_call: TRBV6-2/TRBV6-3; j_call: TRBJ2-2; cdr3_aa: CASSYSRQNTGELFF
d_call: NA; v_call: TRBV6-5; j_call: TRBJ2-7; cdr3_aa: CASSYGGGAYEQYF
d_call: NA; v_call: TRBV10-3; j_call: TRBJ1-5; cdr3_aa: CAISEYYAGSNQPQHF
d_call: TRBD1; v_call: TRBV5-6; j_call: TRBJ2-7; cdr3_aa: CARRGHPYEQYF
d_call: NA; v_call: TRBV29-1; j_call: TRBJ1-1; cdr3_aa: CSVEGRAGATTEAFF
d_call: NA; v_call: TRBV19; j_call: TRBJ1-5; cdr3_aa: CASSLIFQSNQPQHF
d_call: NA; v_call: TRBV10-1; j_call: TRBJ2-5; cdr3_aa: CASSESRARETQYF
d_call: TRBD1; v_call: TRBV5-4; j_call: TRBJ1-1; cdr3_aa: CASSLNPDRGLIEAFF
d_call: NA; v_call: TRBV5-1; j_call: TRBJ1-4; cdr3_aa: CASSLGQADEKLFF
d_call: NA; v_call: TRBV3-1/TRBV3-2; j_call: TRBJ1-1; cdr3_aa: CASSQELQGTEAFF
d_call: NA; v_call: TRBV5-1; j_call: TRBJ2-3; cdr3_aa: CASSYERNTDTQYF
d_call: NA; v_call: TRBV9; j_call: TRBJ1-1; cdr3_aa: CASSVEVNTEAFF
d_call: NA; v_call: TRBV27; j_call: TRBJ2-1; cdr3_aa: CASSLNPLYNEQFF
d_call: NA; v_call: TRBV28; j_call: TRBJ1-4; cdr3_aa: CASSSPHSGGNEKLFF
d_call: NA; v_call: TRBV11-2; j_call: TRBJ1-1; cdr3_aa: CASSSDRNTEAFF
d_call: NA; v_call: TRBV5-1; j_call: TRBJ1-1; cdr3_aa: CASGDLLNTEAFF
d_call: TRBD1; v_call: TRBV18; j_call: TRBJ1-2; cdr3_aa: CASSPGTGRGDGYTF
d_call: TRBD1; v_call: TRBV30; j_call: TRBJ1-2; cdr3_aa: CAWSKRGRGIDGYTF
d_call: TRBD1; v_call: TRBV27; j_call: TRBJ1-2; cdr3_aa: CASSPGQGRGYTF
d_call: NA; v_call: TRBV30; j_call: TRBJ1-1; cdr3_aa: CAWSRQNTEAFF
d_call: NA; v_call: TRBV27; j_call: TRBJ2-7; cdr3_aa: CASSLIRPTYEQYF
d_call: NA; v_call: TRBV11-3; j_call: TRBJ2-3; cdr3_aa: CASSSSQSTDTQYF
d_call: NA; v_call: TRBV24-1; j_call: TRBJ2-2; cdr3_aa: CATSGPINTGELFF
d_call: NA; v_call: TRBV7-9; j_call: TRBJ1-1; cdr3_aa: CASSLGAFRDTEAFF
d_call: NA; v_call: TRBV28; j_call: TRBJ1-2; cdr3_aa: CASSSTVNYGYTF
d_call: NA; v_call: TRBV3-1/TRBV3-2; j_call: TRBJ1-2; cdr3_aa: CASSQGDYGYTF
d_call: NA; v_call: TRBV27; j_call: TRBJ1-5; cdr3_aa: CASSLGTNQPQHF
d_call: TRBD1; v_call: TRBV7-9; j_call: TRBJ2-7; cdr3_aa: CASSLGAGGTYEQYF
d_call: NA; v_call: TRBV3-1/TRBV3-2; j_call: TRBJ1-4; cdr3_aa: CASSWDSRANEKLFF
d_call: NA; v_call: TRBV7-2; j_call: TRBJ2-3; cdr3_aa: CASSALSDTQYF
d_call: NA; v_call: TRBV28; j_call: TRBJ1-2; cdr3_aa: CASTLPGRTNYGYTF
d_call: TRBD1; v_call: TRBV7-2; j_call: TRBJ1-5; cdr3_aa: CASSYSGTVNQPQHF
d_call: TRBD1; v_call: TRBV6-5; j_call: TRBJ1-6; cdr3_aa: CASKPGQPDRSPLHF
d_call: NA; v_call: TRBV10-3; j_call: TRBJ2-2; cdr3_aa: CAISEQRTNTGELFF
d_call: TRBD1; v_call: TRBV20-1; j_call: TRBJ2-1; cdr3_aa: CSASGTGGEYNEQFF
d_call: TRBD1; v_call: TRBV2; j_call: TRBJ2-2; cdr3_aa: CASRETRGSTGELFF
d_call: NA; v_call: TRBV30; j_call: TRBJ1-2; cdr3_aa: CAWSLQGNYGYTF
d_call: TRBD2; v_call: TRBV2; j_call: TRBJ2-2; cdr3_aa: CASSARGLAGYTGELFF
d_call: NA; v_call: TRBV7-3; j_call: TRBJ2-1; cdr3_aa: CASSLGYNEQFF
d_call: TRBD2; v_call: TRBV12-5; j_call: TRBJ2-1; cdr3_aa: CASGLVRDGRASSDNEQFF
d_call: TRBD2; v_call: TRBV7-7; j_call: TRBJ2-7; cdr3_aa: CASSPTSGEGEQYF
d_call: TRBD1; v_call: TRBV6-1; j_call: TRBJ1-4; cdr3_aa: CASSEERDSQKLFF
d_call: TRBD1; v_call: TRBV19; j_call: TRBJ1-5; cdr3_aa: CASSDREAQPQHF
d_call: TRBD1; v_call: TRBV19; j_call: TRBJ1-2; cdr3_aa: CASSQGTGNGYTF
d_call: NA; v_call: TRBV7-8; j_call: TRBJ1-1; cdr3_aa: CASSQGLMNTEAFF
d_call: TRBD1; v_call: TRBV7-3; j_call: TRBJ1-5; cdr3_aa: CASSLWDRANQPQHF